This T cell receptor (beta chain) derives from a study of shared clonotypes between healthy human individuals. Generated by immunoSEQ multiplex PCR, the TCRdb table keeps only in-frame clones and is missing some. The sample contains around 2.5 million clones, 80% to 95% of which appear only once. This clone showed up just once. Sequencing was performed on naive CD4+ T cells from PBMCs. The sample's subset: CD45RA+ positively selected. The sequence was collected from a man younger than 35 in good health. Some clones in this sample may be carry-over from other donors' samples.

This CDR3 is CASSSGLASYSYNEQFF. The DNA for the CDR3 is TGTGCCAGCAGTTCCGGGTTAGCCTCTTACTCCTACAATGAGCAGTTCTTC. V usage is TRBV28 and J usage is TRBJ2-1; D unclear. Germline values: CDR1 MDHEN, CDR2 SYDVKM. V shed 4 bases and J shed 0 bases, with 16 bases lying between them. This CDR3 has 17 residues. The entire variable domain, with the rest obtained from reference TRBV28 and TRBJ2-1, is as follows: DVKVTQSSRYLVKRTGEKVFLECVQDMDHENMFWYRQDPGLGLRLIYFSYDVKMKEKGDIPEGYSVSREKKERFSLILESASTNQTSMYLCASSSGLASYSYNEQFFGPGTRLTVL.